The TCR beta chain described here comes from a study of monozygotic twins with inflammatory bowel disease. Study conclusions and caveats: T cell subtypes that differed could not be told apart. The data gave no support to a single strong IBD-associated signal or clonotype. For repertoire similarity, concordant twins did not differ from discordant twins, possibly because power was limited.

This CDR3 has 15 amino acids. From germline, CDR1 is SGHRS and CDR2 YFSETQ. About this clonotype: What it binds is unknown.

Whole blood that had not undergone T cell sorting provided the isolated total RNA. TCRdb reprocessed the 5' RACE reads, with one entry per CDR3 protein and no DNA. The data include approximately 400,000 distinct CDR3 sequences; the top ten clones carry 2% to 3%. The sample comprised blood. The chain joins TRBV5-1 to TRBJ2-7; no DNA is available, so the TRBD2 call from TCRdb remains unchecked. The sequence was obtained from a human donor with ulcerative colitis or Crohn's disease, or a healthy co-twin of an affected twin (not recorded which). CDR3 sequence reads: CASSPDGREGSEQYF.